This is a list of T cell receptor beta chains from one sample in a study of T cell responses to AZD1222 COVID-19 vaccine. This table comes from immunoSEQ multiplex PCR, and its TCRdb copy is limited to in-frame clones, with some not included. The table shows about 140,000 clones, with 90% occurring only once. Specimen: peripheral blood, collected on day 0 of AZD1222 vaccination. The receptors stem from an adult in good health. CDR3s include the opening cysteine and the closing phenylalanine or tryptophan. D genes are given only for firm matches. A row's size may be missing; if present it is once, few, many or a size class.

D gene: TRBD2
clone size: -
V gene: TRBV5-5
J gene: TRBJ2-3
CDR3 protein: CASRLAGGAGVTDTQYF
CDR3 DNA: TGTGCCAGCAGACTAGCGGGAGGGGCCGGGGTCACAGATACGCAGTATTTT

D gene: TRBD1
clone size: once
V gene: TRBV10-3
J gene: TRBJ1-2
CDR3 protein: CAIRRQGQDYGYTF
CDR3 DNA: TGTGCCATCAGGCGACAGGGACAGGACTATGGCTACACCTTC

D gene: -
clone size: -
V gene: TRBV6-1
J gene: TRBJ1-2
CDR3 protein: CASSEPEVYGYTF
CDR3 DNA: TGTGCCAGCAGTGAACCGGAGGTCTATGGCTACACCTTC

D gene: TRBD2
clone size: -
V gene: TRBV11-2
J gene: TRBJ2-2
CDR3 protein: CASSADLAGGRGELFF
CDR3 DNA: TGTGCCAGCAGTGCCGATTTGGCGGGAGGGCGAGGGGAGCTGTTTTTT

D gene: TRBD1
clone size: -
V gene: TRBV6-5
J gene: TRBJ2-2
CDR3 protein: CASRRQGNTGELFF
CDR3 DNA: TGTGCCAGCAGAAGACAGGGGAACACCGGGGAGCTGTTTTTT

D gene: -
clone size: -
V gene: TRBV11-3
J gene: TRBJ2-3
CDR3 protein: CASSFRGDSLSTDTQYF
CDR3 DNA: TGTGCCAGCAGCTTCCGGGGAGACTCCCTTAGCACAGATACGCAGTATTTT

D gene: TRBD1
clone size: -
V gene: TRBV5-1
J gene: TRBJ1-5
CDR3 protein: CASSLGTGGPGQPQHF
CDR3 DNA: TGCGCCAGCAGCTTGGGGACAGGGGGTCCGGGTCAGCCCCAGCATTTT

D gene: -
clone size: -
V gene: TRBV6-6
J gene: TRBJ1-5
CDR3 protein: CALGGTDGGNQPQHF
CDR3 DNA: TGTGCCCTCGGGGGTACAGACGGCGGCAATCAGCCCCAGCATTTT

D gene: -
clone size: -
V gene: TRBV25-1
J gene: TRBJ1-2
CDR3 protein: CASSDKEGGNGYTF
CDR3 DNA: TGTGCCAGTTCCGACAAAGAGGGTGGGAATGGCTACACCTTC

D gene: TRBD1
clone size: -
V gene: TRBV4-3
J gene: TRBJ1-1
CDR3 protein: CASSHPGTGGRNTEAFF
CDR3 DNA: TGCGCCAGCAGCCACCCCGGGACAGGCGGCCGGAACACTGAAGCTTTCTTT

D gene: TRBD1
clone size: -
V gene: TRBV11-2
J gene: TRBJ1-1
CDR3 protein: CASSLNRQGNTEAFF
CDR3 DNA: TGTGCCAGCAGCTTAAATAGACAGGGGAACACTGAAGCTTTCTTT

D gene: -
clone size: once
V gene: TRBV7-2
J gene: TRBJ1-2
CDR3 protein: CASSLGPAGGYTF
CDR3 DNA: TGTGCCAGCAGCTTGGGCCCGGCGGGTGGCTACACCTTC

D gene: -
clone size: -
V gene: TRBV19
J gene: TRBJ1-2
CDR3 protein: CASSLGGREIYGYTF
CDR3 DNA: TGTGCCAGTAGTTTGGGGGGGAGAGAAATCTATGGCTACACCTTC

D gene: -
clone size: -
V gene: TRBV24-1
J gene: TRBJ1-2
CDR3 protein: CATSDSLVDYGYTF
CDR3 DNA: TGTGCCACCAGTGATTCGCTTGTAGACTATGGCTACACCTTC

D gene: -
clone size: -
V gene: TRBV5-8
J gene: TRBJ2-5
CDR3 protein: CASSFYGGGETQYF
CDR3 DNA: TGTGCCAGCAGCTTTTACGGGGGTGGAGAGACCCAGTACTTC

D gene: -
clone size: once
V gene: TRBV4-2
J gene: TRBJ1-5
CDR3 protein: CASSQETGSEPQHF
CDR3 DNA: TGTGCCAGCAGCCAAGAAACGGGGTCGGAGCCCCAGCATTTT

D gene: TRBD1
clone size: -
V gene: TRBV3-1/TRBV3-2
J gene: TRBJ2-6
CDR3 protein: CASSRGTVGSGANVLTF
CDR3 DNA: TGTGCCAGCAGCCGGGGGACAGTGGGCTCTGGGGCCAACGTCCTGACTTTC

D gene: -
clone size: -
V gene: TRBV3-1/TRBV3-2
J gene: TRBJ2-1
CDR3 protein: CASSSPRGNEQFF
CDR3 DNA: TGTGCCAGCAGCTCACCCCGGGGGAATGAGCAGTTCTTC

D gene: -
clone size: once
V gene: TRBV29-1
J gene: TRBJ1-3
CDR3 protein: CSVEPGFSGNTIYF
CDR3 DNA: TGCAGCGTTGAACCCGGTTTCTCTGGAAACACCATATATTTT

D gene: -
clone size: -
V gene: TRBV24-1
J gene: TRBJ2-7
CDR3 protein: CATSDSHEQYF
CDR3 DNA: TGTGCCACCAGTGATTCCCACGAGCAGTACTTC

D gene: TRBD1
clone size: -
V gene: TRBV7-7
J gene: TRBJ1-1
CDR3 protein: CASSAYRGRDTEAFF
CDR3 DNA: TGTGCTAGCAGCGCCTACAGGGGGCGCGACACTGAAGCTTTCTTT

D gene: TRBD2
clone size: -
V gene: TRBV27
J gene: TRBJ2-7
CDR3 protein: CASTLLAGGGSYEQYF
CDR3 DNA: TGTGCCAGCACCTTACTAGCGGGAGGTGGGAGCTACGAGCAGTACTTC

D gene: -
clone size: -
V gene: TRBV5-6
J gene: TRBJ2-3
CDR3 protein: CASSLVTSGRADTQYF
CDR3 DNA: TGTGCCAGCAGCTTGGTGACTTCCGGCCGGGCAGATACGCAGTATTTT

D gene: -
clone size: -
V gene: TRBV2
J gene: TRBJ1-5
CDR3 protein: CASSPGAREGGRNQPQHF
CDR3 DNA: TGTGCCAGCAGTCCGGGGGCCAGGGAAGGAGGGCGCAATCAGCCCCAGCATTTT

D gene: -
clone size: -
V gene: TRBV6-5
J gene: TRBJ1-5
CDR3 protein: CASSYGGSNQPQHF
CDR3 DNA: TGTGCCAGCAGTTATGGGGGTTCCAATCAGCCCCAGCATTTT

D gene: TRBD2
clone size: -
V gene: TRBV9
J gene: TRBJ2-7
CDR3 protein: CASSVDLAGGPGEQYF
CDR3 DNA: TGTGCCAGCAGCGTAGACCTAGCGGGAGGGCCGGGGGAGCAGTACTTC

D gene: -
clone size: -
V gene: TRBV4-1
J gene: TRBJ2-7
CDR3 protein: CASSHLDGSAYEQYF
CDR3 DNA: TGCGCCAGCAGCCACTTGGACGGGTCGGCCTACGAGCAGTACTTC

D gene: -
clone size: -
V gene: TRBV7-9
J gene: TRBJ2-7
CDR3 protein: CASSLAAETGKVNEQYF
CDR3 DNA: TGTGCCAGCAGCTTAGCGGCCGAAACAGGGAAGGTGAACGAGCAGTACTTC

D gene: TRBD1
clone size: -
V gene: TRBV18
J gene: TRBJ1-5
CDR3 protein: CASSPPTGADQPQHF
CDR3 DNA: TGTGCCAGCTCACCACCGACAGGGGCTGATCAGCCCCAGCATTTT

D gene: -
clone size: -
V gene: TRBV4-1
J gene: TRBJ1-1
CDR3 protein: CASSSGRTDTEAFF
CDR3 DNA: TGCGCCAGCAGCTCAGGGAGGACGGACACTGAAGCTTTCTTT

D gene: TRBD1
clone size: -
V gene: TRBV9
J gene: TRBJ1-3
CDR3 protein: CASSLTGAVYSGNTIYF
CDR3 DNA: TGTGCCAGCAGCCTTACAGGGGCAGTCTACTCTGGAAACACCATATATTTT

D gene: -
clone size: -
V gene: TRBV5-1
J gene: TRBJ2-1
CDR3 protein: CASSSGILEQFF
CDR3 DNA: TGCGCCAGCAGTAGTGGAATTCTTGAGCAGTTCTTC

D gene: TRBD1
clone size: -
V gene: TRBV7-2
J gene: TRBJ2-7
CDR3 protein: CASSWATGEVSYEQYF
CDR3 DNA: TGTGCCAGCAGCTGGGCGACAGGGGAGGTCTCCTACGAGCAGTACTTC

D gene: -
clone size: -
V gene: TRBV5-4
J gene: TRBJ1-6
CDR3 protein: CASSFRPSGYSPLHF
CDR3 DNA: TGTGCCAGCAGCTTCCGGCCAAGCGGGTATTCACCCCTCCACTTT

D gene: TRBD1
clone size: once
V gene: TRBV18
J gene: TRBJ1-2
CDR3 protein: CASSPPTGVYGYTF
CDR3 DNA: TGTGCCAGCTCACCACCGACAGGGGTCTATGGCTACACCTTC

D gene: TRBD2
clone size: -
V gene: TRBV27
J gene: TRBJ2-1
CDR3 protein: CASSEGTSGNEQFF
CDR3 DNA: TGTGCCAGCAGCGAGGGGACTAGCGGCAATGAGCAGTTCTTC

D gene: -
clone size: -
V gene: TRBV7-9
J gene: TRBJ2-7
CDR3 protein: CASSTFGGSRAYEQYF
CDR3 DNA: TGTGCCAGCAGCACCTTCGGGGGAAGCCGGGCTTACGAGCAGTACTTC

D gene: -
clone size: -
V gene: TRBV4-2
J gene: TRBJ2-3
CDR3 protein: CASSQELYLTDTQYF
CDR3 DNA: TGTGCCAGCAGCCAAGAGCTATACCTCACAGATACGCAGTATTTT

D gene: TRBD1
clone size: -
V gene: TRBV11-3
J gene: TRBJ2-5
CDR3 protein: CASSPWGRTGEQETQYF
CDR3 DNA: TGTGCCAGCAGCCCCTGGGGCCGGACAGGGGAGCAAGAGACCCAGTACTTC

D gene: TRBD2
clone size: -
V gene: TRBV4-1
J gene: TRBJ2-1
CDR3 protein: CASSQDPVGRALIF
CDR3 DNA: TGCGCCAGCAGCCAAGATCCGGTCGGGAGGGCCCTCATCTTC

D gene: -
clone size: -
V gene: TRBV5-1
J gene: TRBJ1-2
CDR3 protein: CASSSEGHYGYTF
CDR3 DNA: TGCGCCAGCAGCTCCGAGGGACATTATGGCTACACCTTC

D gene: -
clone size: -
V gene: TRBV5-1
J gene: TRBJ1-2
CDR3 protein: CASSLGLVGDGYTF
CDR3 DNA: TGCGCCAGCAGCTTGGGGTTAGTTGGGGATGGCTACACCTTC

D gene: TRBD2
clone size: -
V gene: TRBV24-1
J gene: TRBJ2-1
CDR3 protein: CATSDGGLAGGPGEQFF
CDR3 DNA: TGTGCCACCAGTGACGGTGGACTAGCGGGGGGGCCTGGAGAGCAGTTCTTC

D gene: -
clone size: -
V gene: TRBV5-6
J gene: TRBJ1-2
CDR3 protein: CASSLWQGYGYTF
CDR3 DNA: TGTGCCAGCAGCTTGTGGCAGGGCTATGGCTACACCTTC

D gene: TRBD2
clone size: once
V gene: TRBV7-3
J gene: TRBJ2-5
CDR3 protein: CASSLGLAGRNSVWTQYF
CDR3 DNA: TGTGCCAGCAGCTTGGGACTAGCGGGGAGGAATTCCGTATGGACCCAGTACTTC

D gene: -
clone size: once
V gene: TRBV6-6
J gene: TRBJ1-3
CDR3 protein: CASSRIQGFSGNTIYF
CDR3 DNA: TGTGCCAGCAGTCGAATACAGGGTTTCTCTGGAAACACCATATATTTT

D gene: -
clone size: -
V gene: TRBV6-5
J gene: TRBJ1-1
CDR3 protein: CASLIASTEAFF
CDR3 DNA: TGTGCCAGCCTTATAGCGTCCACTGAAGCTTTCTTT

D gene: TRBD1
clone size: -
V gene: TRBV19
J gene: TRBJ2-7
CDR3 protein: CASSIGLTGGNYEQYF
CDR3 DNA: TGTGCCAGTAGTATCGGACTAACAGGGGGAAACTACGAGCAGTACTTC

D gene: -
clone size: -
V gene: TRBV27
J gene: TRBJ1-1
CDR3 protein: CASSLSGGGTLNTEAFF
CDR3 DNA: TGTGCCAGCAGCCTGTCCGGGGGCGGGACGTTGAACACTGAAGCTTTCTTT

D gene: TRBD1
clone size: -
V gene: TRBV6-1
J gene: TRBJ1-2
CDR3 protein: CASSEGTGISGYTF
CDR3 DNA: TGTGCCAGCAGTGAAGGGACAGGGATCTCTGGCTACACCTTC

D gene: TRBD1
clone size: -
V gene: TRBV10-2
J gene: TRBJ1-2
CDR3 protein: CASSEPGQTNDYGYTF
CDR3 DNA: TGCGCCAGCAGTGAACCGGGACAGACGAATGACTATGGCTACACCTTC

D gene: TRBD1
clone size: once
V gene: TRBV30
J gene: TRBJ1-3
CDR3 protein: CAWRARTGGFSGNTIYF
CDR3 DNA: TGTGCCTGGAGGGCTCGGACAGGGGGCTTTTCTGGAAACACCATATATTTT

D gene: -
clone size: -
V gene: TRBV30
J gene: TRBJ1-4
CDR3 protein: CAWSNKLAPRDEKLFF
CDR3 DNA: TGTGCCTGGAGTAACAAGTTGGCGCCCAGAGATGAAAAACTGTTTTTT

D gene: TRBD1
clone size: -
V gene: TRBV5-1
J gene: TRBJ2-7
CDR3 protein: CASSFRDRYEQYF
CDR3 DNA: TGCGCCAGCAGCTTCCGGGACAGATACGAGCAGTACTTC